The 18 T cell receptor beta chains given below trace back to one sample, sequenced in a study of identical twins. TCRdb itself ran the 5' RACE reads through MiXCR, one entry per CDR3 protein. The repertoire consists of hundreds of thousands of distinct CDR3 sequences, with around 9.7% occurring once and the leading ten covering under 7.5%. These records were also assigned to another study, of yellow fever vaccine responses in identical twins.

Source material: CD8+ T cells sorted from blood. These receptor sequences come from a woman aged 18 to 35 in good health.

In its sample, this clonotype was seen a few times. This chain joins TRBV10-3 and TRBJ2-7; 9 bases line up with TRBD2. CDR3 length: 13 residues. Germline CDR1 is ENHRY and CDR2 is SYGVKD. The junction had 6 bases not matched to a gene; V was cut back by 10 bases and J by 2 bases. The CDR3 protein is CATRTSEPYEQYF. CDR3 bases: TGTGCCACCCGGACTAGCGAACCCTACGAGCAGTACTTC.

This clonotype has only a few counts. V usage is TRBV5-1 and J usage is TRBJ1-5; D is ambiguous. The CDR3 sequence is 16 residues long. Germline assignment: CDR1 SGHRS and CDR2 YFSETQ. The V and J ends lost 0 bases and 4 bases respectively, with 14 bases between them. The CDR3 protein is CASSLEGPGINQPQHF. In DNA, the CDR3 is TGCGCCAGCAGCTTGGAGGGTCCCGGGATAAATCAGCCCCAGCATTTT.

About this clonotype itself: A much larger clone differs from this one at a single base, so this may be a read error. V gene TRBV29-1 combines with J gene TRBJ2-7; D not certain. Trimming pared 4 bases from V and 0 bases from J, leaving 13 bases between. In germline, CDR1 is SQVTM, CDR2 ANQGSEA. The length of the CDR3 is 14 residues. The CDR3 DNA follows: TGCAGCGTTGTTGCTGCTTGGGGCTCCTACGAGCAGTACTTC. Its protein product is CSVVAAWGSYEQYF.

Only a few counts were recorded for this clonotype. This chain joins TRBV5-1 and TRBJ2-7, with D possibly being TRBD1 (5 bases). Per the germline V gene, CDR1 is SGHRS and CDR2 is YFSETQ. The V end was cut by 0 bases, the J end by 2 bases, with 9 bases between. CDR3 length: 14 amino acids. CDR3 in DNA: TGCGCCAGCAGCTTGGGCCTAGGGGCCTACGAGCAGTACTTC. It encodes CASSLGLGAYEQYF.

The chain combines TRBV3-1 with TRBJ2-7, with D possibly matching TRBD2 (5 bases). CDR3 length: 13 amino acids. Germline-derived CDR1 and CDR2 are LGHDT and YNNKEL (reference sequence). Between the trimmed V and J ends, which lost 0 bases and 7 bases, there was a span of 10 bases. Here the CDR3 DNA reads TGTGCCAGCAGCCAAGAAGGGCGGGCAGAGCAGTACTTC. Its protein is CASSQEGRAEQYF.

This clonotype was detected once. The chain is built from TRBV7-6 and TRBJ2-5; tentatively, D is TRBD1 (6 bases). The CDR3 has 12 residues. Trimming cost V 7 bases and J 5 bases, with 11 bases left between them. Germline loops: CDR1 SGHVS, CDR2 FNYEAQ. DNA for the CDR3: TGTGCCAGCAACAGGGTCGGGGAGACCCAGTACTTC. Translation: CASNRVGETQYF.

The rearrangement joins TRBV5-6 to TRBJ2-3; D is possibly TRBD2 (6 bases). Trimming took 2 bases from V and 4 from J, leaving 11 bases between them. Germline V lookup: CDR1 SGHDT, CDR2 YYEEEE. The CDR3 length is 14 residues. CDR3 sequence (DNA): TGTGCCAGCAGCTTACTAGCATCGGCAGATACGCAGTATTTT. As protein: CASSLLASADTQYF. The variable domain in full, with the rest retrieved from reference TRBV5-6 and TRBJ2-3, is DAGVTQSPTHLIKTRGQQVTLRCSPKSGHDTVSWYQQALGQGPQFIFQYYEEEERQRGNFPDRFSGHQFPNYSSELNVNALLLGDSALYLCASSLLASADTQYFGPGTRLTVL.

The chain joins TRBV5-8 to TRBJ2-1; weak D call: TRBD1 (5 bases). V was clipped by 1 base and J by 10 bases, with 24 bases between them. This CDR3 region has 17 residues. Germline V gene sequence: CDR1 SGHTS, CDR2 YDEGEE. The CDR3 sequence is CASSLRAMVAGHREQFF. CDR3 sequence (DNA): TGTGCCAGCAGCTTGCGGGCAATGGTGGCAGGGCATCGGGAGCAGTTCTTC.

This clonotype was recorded a few times. The chain uses TRBV5-6 and TRBJ1-5; D remains unclear. V lost 2 bases to trimming and J lost 1 base, with 10 bases between them. The CDR3 is 15 amino acids. Germline V lookup: CDR1 SGHDT, CDR2 YYEEEE. This CDR3 is CASSLTPVSNQPQHF. The CDR3 region has the DNA TGTGCCAGCAGCTTAACCCCAGTCAGCAATCAGCCCCAGCATTTT.

This clonotype was picked up many times. The V gene is TRBV7-9, the J gene TRBJ2-6, with D perhaps matching TRBD1 (5 bases). The V end was cut by 3 bases, the J end by 0 bases, with 6 bases between. This CDR3 comprises 15 residues. Germline CDR1 SEHNR, CDR2 FQNEAQ (reference sequence). The CDR3 protein is CASSLTVSGANVLTF. CDR3 bases: TGTGCCAGCAGCTTGACAGTCTCTGGGGCCAACGTCCTGACTTTC.

This clonotype was counted ten times or more. This sequence joins TRBV12-3 or TRBV12-4 and TRBJ2-5; 10 bases map to TRBD1. This CDR3 comprises 16 residues. V lost 2 bases to trimming and J lost 2 bases; unmatched junction nucleotides: 5. CDR3 nucleotides: TGTGCCAGCAGTTTATACGGGACAGGGGCGCAAGAGACCCAGTACTTC. This gives the protein CASSLYGTGAQETQYF.

This rearrangement joins TRBV6-5 to TRBJ2-7; D perhaps matches TRBD1 (5 bases). V shed 0 bases and J shed 5 bases, with 11 bases lying between them. The CDR3 totals 14 residues. CDR1 and CDR2 (germline): MNHEY, SVGAGI. The chain's CDR3 is CASSYSAGRNEQYF. In DNA form, the CDR3 reads TGTGCCAGCAGTTACTCGGCAGGGCGTAACGAGCAGTACTTC.

This clonotype was seen a few times. The chain joins TRBV15 to TRBJ2-3; weak D call: TRBD2 (5 bases). The CDR3 consists of 14 residues. Per the germline V gene, CDR1 is LNHNV and CDR2 is YYDKDF (reference sequence). V was pared by 5 bases and J by 4 bases, with 13 bases between. The CDR3 here is CATSPEVLADTQYF. As DNA, the CDR3 is TGTGCCACCAGCCCGGAGGTTTTGGCAGATACGCAGTATTTT.

The rearrangement uses TRBV27 and TRBJ2-1; tentatively, D is TRBD1 or TRBD2 (5 bases each). Germline V gene sequence: CDR1 MNHEY, CDR2 SMNVEV (reference sequence). The V gene lost 7 bases and the J gene lost 3 bases, with 7 bases spanning the gap. The CDR3 consists of 12 residues. The CDR3 loop reads CASIGGYNEQFF. The CDR3 bases are TGTGCCAGCATTGGGGGCTACAATGAGCAGTTCTTC.

This clonotype was detected a few times. The J gene is TRBJ2-7, the V gene TRBV28, with TRBD1 matching 9 bases. Losses at the gene ends were 5 bases for V and 9 bases for J; bases not matched to a gene: 11. This CDR3 spans 14 amino acids. Germline loops: CDR1 MDHEN, CDR2 SYDVKM. The CDR3, as DNA: TGTGCCAGCAGTCCCGGGACAGGGCACTTCGGGCAGTACTTC. This translates into CASSPGTGHFGQYF.

V is TRBV29-1 and J is TRBJ1-6; D ambiguous. The V and J ends lost 4 bases and 8 bases respectively, with 9 bases between them. Germline CDR1 and CDR2: SQVTM and ANQGSEA. CDR3 length: 12 residues. This CDR3 is CSVAEIDSPLHF. Written as DNA, the CDR3 is TGCAGCGTTGCCGAGATCGATTCACCCCTCCACTTT.

In its sample, this clonotype was seen many times. The chain recombines TRBV29-1 with TRBJ2-5; D is unclear. Germline lookup yields CDR1 SQVTM and CDR2 ANQGSEA. The CDR3 consists of 13 residues. Trimming shortened V by 2 bases and J by 2 bases, and 9 bases separated the two germline ends. The CDR3 loop reads CSVEWQVQETQYF. In DNA, the CDR3 is TGCAGCGTTGAATGGCAGGTACAAGAGACCCAGTACTTC.

Only a few counts were recorded for this clonotype. This chain links TRBV5-8 with TRBJ2-7, with a tentative D call TRBD1 (5 bases). Germline V lookup: CDR1 SGHTS, CDR2 YDEGEE. V lost 2 bases and J 3 bases, leaving 12 bases between the germline ends. The CDR3 spans 14 residues. The CDR3, as DNA: TGTGCCAGCAGCTTCTTGACAGCCCACTACGAGCAGTACTTC. Translated, it gives CASSFLTAHYEQYF.